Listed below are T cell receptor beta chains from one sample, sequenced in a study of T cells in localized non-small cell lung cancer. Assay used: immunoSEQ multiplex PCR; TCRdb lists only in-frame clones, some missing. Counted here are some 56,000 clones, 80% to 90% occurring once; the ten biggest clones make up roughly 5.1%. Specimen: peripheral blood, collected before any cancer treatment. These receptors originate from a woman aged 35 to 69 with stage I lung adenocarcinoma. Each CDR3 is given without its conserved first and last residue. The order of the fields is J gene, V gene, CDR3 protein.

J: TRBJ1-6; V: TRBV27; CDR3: ASSLLGQRSPLH
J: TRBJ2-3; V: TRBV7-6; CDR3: ASSSARLPDTQY
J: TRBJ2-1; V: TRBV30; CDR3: AWNTGTSGANEQF
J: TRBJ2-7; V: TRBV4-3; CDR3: ASSQDATGGYEQY
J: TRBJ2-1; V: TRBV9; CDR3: ASSVGSGGGGEQF
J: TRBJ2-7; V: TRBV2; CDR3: ASSEQGIYEQY
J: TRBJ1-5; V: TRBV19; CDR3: ASSVTYRQSNQPQH
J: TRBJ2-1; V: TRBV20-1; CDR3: SARQDEQF
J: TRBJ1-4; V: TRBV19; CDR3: ASGSVRTNEKLF
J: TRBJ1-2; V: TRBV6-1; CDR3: ASSEGWGGYT
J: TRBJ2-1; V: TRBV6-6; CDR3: ASTIRSSVNEQF
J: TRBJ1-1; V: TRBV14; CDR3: ASSQATGGLYTEAF
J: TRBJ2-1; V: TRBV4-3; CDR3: ASSQADGGLQF
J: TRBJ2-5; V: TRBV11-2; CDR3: ASSPFGLQETQY
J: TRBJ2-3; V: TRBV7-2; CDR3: ASSLGAGSFSTDTQY
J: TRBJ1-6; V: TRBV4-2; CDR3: ASSQESRQNSPLH
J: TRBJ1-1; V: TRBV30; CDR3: AWSVKGANTEAF
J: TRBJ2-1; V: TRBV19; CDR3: ASSMATYNEQF
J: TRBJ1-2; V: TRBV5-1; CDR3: ASSLTGFGDYGYT
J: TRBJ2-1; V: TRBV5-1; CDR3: ASSSPTVTSYNEQF
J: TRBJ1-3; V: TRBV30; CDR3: AWSSGNTIY
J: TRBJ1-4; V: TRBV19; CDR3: ASSLQGTNEKLF
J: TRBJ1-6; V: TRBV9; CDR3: ASTDTGTTNSPLH
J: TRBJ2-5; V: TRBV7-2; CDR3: ASSPGVGRIQETQY
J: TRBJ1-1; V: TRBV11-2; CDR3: ASSLGGARNTEAF
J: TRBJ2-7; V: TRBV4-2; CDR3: ASSQDLGQLSYEQY
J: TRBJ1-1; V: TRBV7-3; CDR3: ASSLSPNLNTEAF
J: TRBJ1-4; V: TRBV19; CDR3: ASSIVLYEKLF
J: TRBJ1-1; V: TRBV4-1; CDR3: ASSRIFPGSSNTEAF
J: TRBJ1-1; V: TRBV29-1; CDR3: SVGQGGTEAF
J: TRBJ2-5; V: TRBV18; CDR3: ASSRQETQY
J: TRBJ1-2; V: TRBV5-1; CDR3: ASSLVGQGAPGYT
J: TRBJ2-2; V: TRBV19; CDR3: ASSSQGGAGRRELF
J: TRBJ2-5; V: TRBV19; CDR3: ASSVRRDFQETQY
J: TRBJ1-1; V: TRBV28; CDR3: ASSQWSGSNTEAF
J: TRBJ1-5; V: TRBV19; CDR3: ASNNRDRGLLTQPQH
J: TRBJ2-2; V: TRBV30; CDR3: AWSVLEAGELF
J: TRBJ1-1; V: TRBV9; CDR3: ASSVDPQGATVTEAF
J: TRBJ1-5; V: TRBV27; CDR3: ASSLYSPGQGMGQPQH
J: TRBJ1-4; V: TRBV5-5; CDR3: ASSLGGGGEKLF
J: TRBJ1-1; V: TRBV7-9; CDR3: ASSPYGLGGEGTEAF
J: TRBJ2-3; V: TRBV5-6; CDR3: ASSLDPDTQY
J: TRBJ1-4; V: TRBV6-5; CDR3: ASRTTGAGEKLF
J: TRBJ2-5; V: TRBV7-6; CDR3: ASSSRDSTLETQY
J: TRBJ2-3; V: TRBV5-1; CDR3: ASREGTDTQY
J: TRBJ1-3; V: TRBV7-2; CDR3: ASSLDRGTGNTIY
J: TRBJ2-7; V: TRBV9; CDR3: ASSDPLYRDSGTYEQY
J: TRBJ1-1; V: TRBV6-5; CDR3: ASSSPGQAIKAF
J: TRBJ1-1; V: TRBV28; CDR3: ASSFLNTEAF
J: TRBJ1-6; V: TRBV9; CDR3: ASSPTQGAMRNSPLH
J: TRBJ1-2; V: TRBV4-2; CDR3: ASSQEGDSNYGYT
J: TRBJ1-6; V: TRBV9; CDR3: ASSPQSDTLNSPLH
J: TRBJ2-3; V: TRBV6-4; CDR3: ASKASGGTDTQY
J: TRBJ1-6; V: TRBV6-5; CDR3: ASSSPRGRNSPLH
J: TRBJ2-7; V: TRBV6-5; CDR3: ASTGAGGFYEQY
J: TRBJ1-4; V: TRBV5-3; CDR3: ARSPAGRQVATNEKLF
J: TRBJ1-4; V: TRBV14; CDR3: ASSQYRAEKLF
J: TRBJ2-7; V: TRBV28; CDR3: ASSPPGTTPYEQY
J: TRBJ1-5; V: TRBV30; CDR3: AWSVQGNQPQH